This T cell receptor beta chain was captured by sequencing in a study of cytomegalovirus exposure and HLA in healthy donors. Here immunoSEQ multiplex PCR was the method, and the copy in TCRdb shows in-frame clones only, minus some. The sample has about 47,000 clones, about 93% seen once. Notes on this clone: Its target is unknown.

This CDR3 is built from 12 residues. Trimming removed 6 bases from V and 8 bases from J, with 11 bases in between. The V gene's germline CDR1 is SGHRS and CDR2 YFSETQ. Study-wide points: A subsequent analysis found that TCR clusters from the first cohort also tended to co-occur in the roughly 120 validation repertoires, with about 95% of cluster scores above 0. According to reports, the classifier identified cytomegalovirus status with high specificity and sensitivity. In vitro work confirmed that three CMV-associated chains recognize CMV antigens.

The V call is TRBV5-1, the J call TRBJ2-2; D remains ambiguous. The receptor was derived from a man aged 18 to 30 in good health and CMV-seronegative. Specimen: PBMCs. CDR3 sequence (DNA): TGCGCCAGCACCCTAACCCTGGGGGAGCTGTTTTTT. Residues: CASTLTLGELFF.